This T cell receptor beta chain was recorded in a study of beta chain features in type 1 diabetes. Per donor, one heparinised blood draw averaged roughly 110 mL. V was clipped by 1 base and J by 7 bases, with 14 bases between them. This CDR3 comprises 15 residues. The V gene's germline CDR1 is LNHNV and CDR2 YYDKDF (reference sequence). For this clone: What it recognizes is unknown.

Reverse transcribing all isolated RNA meant expressed TCRB transcripts were sequenced. The method was immunoSEQ multiplex PCR; TCRdb's version includes in-frame clones alone and lacks a portion of them. The sample contains about 260,000 clones, about 70% of which appear only once. General observations from the study: Moderate but significant shortening of TCRB CDR3s was recorded in all four CD4+ subsets from Type 1 diabetes patients.

V and J are TRBV15 and TRBJ2-1, with a possible D match to TRBD2 (6 bases). The sequence was collected from a man in his thirties or forties in good health. Material for sequencing was naive CD4+ T cells from blood. CDR3 sequence (DNA): TGTGCCACCAGCAGAGCTGGCGGGGAGAATAATGAGCAGTTCTTC. Encoded protein: CATSRAGGENNEQFF.